These T cell receptor beta chains were read from a single sample in a study of spatial heterogeneity in lung cancer. TCRdb passed the 5' RACE reads through MiXCR, listing each CDR3 protein once. The top ten hold roughly a third of the sample, which has around 11,000 distinct CDR3 sequences, about 9.4% seen once. The sample here was PBMCs, taken at follow-up. The receptor source for this set is a female donor with early-stage non-small cell lung cancer. Both conserved end residues are part of each CDR3. The order of the fields is J gene, D gene, clone size, V gene, CDR3 DNA, CDR3 protein. The D gene is left open where the match is weak. Size is stated for part of the rows, as once, few or many counts, or as a class when the clone is expanded.

TRBJ2-5	-	many	TRBV7-8	TGTGCCAGCAGCCCCCGGGGCAGGCTACCCCAAGAGACCCAGTACTTC	CASSPRGRLPQETQYF
TRBJ1-3	TRBD1	many	TRBV7-8	TGTGCCAGCAGCAACAGGGGCTCTGGAAACACCATATATTTT	CASSNRGSGNTIYF
TRBJ2-7	-	-	TRBV27	TGTGCCAGCAGTTTGCCACAGGGTTTCGAGCAGTACTTC	CASSLPQGFEQYF
TRBJ2-1	TRBD2	many	TRBV5-6	TGTGCCAGCAGCTGCCCTGGAGGTAGCGGGGGATGTGAGCAGTTCTTC	CASSCPGGSGGCEQFF
TRBJ2-7	TRBD1	few	TRBV24-1	TGTGCCACCAGTGATATAGCCGGGACAGGGGTTGTGCAGTACTTC	CATSDIAGTGVVQYF
TRBJ2-3	-	medium-sized	TRBV29-1	TGCACCGCTAATCGGCCGGACGCAGATACGCAGTATTTT	CTANRPDADTQYF
TRBJ2-3	TRBD2	many	TRBV7-8	TGTGCCAGCAGCTTAGCGGGGGGGAGCACAGATACGCAGTATTTT	CASSLAGGSTDTQYF
TRBJ2-7	-	few	TRBV20-1	TGCAGTGCTAGAGACCCCCTGAGCATCAACTACGAGCAGTACTTC	CSARDPLSINYEQYF
TRBJ2-7	-	many	TRBV7-8	TGTGCCAGCAGCTTGGGACACACGCGTTACGAGCAGTACTTC	CASSLGHTRYEQYF
TRBJ2-3	-	many	TRBV2	TGTGCCAGCAGTCCGGGACTTAGCACAGATACGCAGTATTTT	CASSPGLSTDTQYF
TRBJ2-2	-	many	TRBV28	TGTGCCAGCAGAGATTACGGGGAGCTGTTTTTT	CASRDYGELFF
TRBJ2-3	-	many	TRBV20-1	TGCAGTGCGGCCGACAGGAGCACAGATACGCAGTATTTT	CSAADRSTDTQYF
TRBJ2-7	TRBD2	many	TRBV20-1	TGCAGTGCTAGAGACCTAGCGGGGAGCTCCTACGAGCAGTACTTC	CSARDLAGSSYEQYF
TRBJ1-1	TRBD1	-	TRBV5-1	TGCGCCAGCAGCATCACAGGGGCCCCGGGCACTGAAGCTTTCTTT	CASSITGAPGTEAFF
TRBJ2-2	-	many	TRBV7-6	TGTGCCAGCAGCCGCCCCCTTAGCGGGACAGGTCGGACCGGGGAGCTGTTTTTT	CASSRPLSGTGRTGELFF
TRBJ2-7	-	many	TRBV20-1	TGCAGTGCTATAAAAGGGACTTCAATGTCCGAGCAGTACTTC	CSAIKGTSMSEQYF
TRBJ2-7	-	many	TRBV13	TGTGCCAGCAGCTTAGGTTCCGGGGGCCACGAGCAGTACTTC	CASSLGSGGHEQYF
TRBJ1-1	TRBD1	few	TRBV7-2	TGTGCCAGCAGCTTGGGACAGGGTTGGTATTTGAACACTGAAGCTTTCTTT	CASSLGQGWYLNTEAFF
TRBJ2-5	-	-	TRBV12-3/TRBV12-4	TGTGCCAGCAGACCAGTTCCGGGGGAGACCCAGTACTTC	CASRPVPGETQYF
TRBJ2-7	-	many	TRBV4-3	TGCGCCAGCAGCCAAGAAGTAAGGCCTTATTACGAGCAGTACTTC	CASSQEVRPYYEQYF
TRBJ2-5	-	many	TRBV6-2/TRBV6-3	TGTGCCAGCAGCCCCCAGGGACCCCAAGAGACCCAGTACTTC	CASSPQGPQETQYF
TRBJ1-6	-	-	TRBV20-1	TGCAGTGCTAAGGACAATCTAAACCTCTCCTATAATTCACCCCTCCACTTT	CSAKDNLNLSYNSPLHF
TRBJ1-2	-	-	TRBV29-1	TGCAGCTGCTTCGGGGACGGGACGGACTATGGCTACACCTTC	CSCFGDGTDYGYTF
TRBJ2-7	-	many	TRBV27	TGTGCCAGCAGTTTAGACGGGCGGGACGGTTACGAGCAGTACTTC	CASSLDGRDGYEQYF
TRBJ2-3	-	many	TRBV7-2	TGTGCCAGCACCCGAGACGTCCTAGATACGCAGTATTTT	CASTRDVLDTQYF
TRBJ2-2	-	-	TRBV10-3	TGTGCCATCAGTGAGGTCGGGACCGGGGAGCTGTTTTTT	CAISEVGTGELFF
TRBJ2-7	-	-	TRBV7-2	TGTGCCAGCAGCTTAGAACCTTCCAGCCGAACCTACGAGCAGTACTTC	CASSLEPSSRTYEQYF
TRBJ2-1	TRBD2	many	TRBV2	TGTGCCAGCCCGACGGGACTAGCGGGGAACAATGAGCAGTTCTTC	CASPTGLAGNNEQFF
TRBJ2-5	TRBD2	many	TRBV6-5	TGTGCCAGCAGTAGGCTCGGGACTAGGGACGGTCGGACCCAGTACTTC	CASSRLGTRDGRTQYF
TRBJ1-5	TRBD1	many	TRBV12-3/TRBV12-4	TGTGCCAGCAGCCAGGACAGGGTAGGCAATCAGCCCCAGCATTTT	CASSQDRVGNQPQHF
TRBJ1-3	-	many	TRBV4-1	TGCGCCAGCAGCCAAGATAGCGGATTCTCTGGAAACACCATATATTTT	CASSQDSGFSGNTIYF
TRBJ2-3	TRBD2	medium-sized	TRBV13	TGTGCCAGCAGCTTAGGACTAGCGGGAGTGCAAGATACGCAGTATTTT	CASSLGLAGVQDTQYF
TRBJ2-1	-	medium-sized	TRBV29-1	TGCAGCGTTGAAGATGGTGGAGAATACAATGAGCAGTTCTTC	CSVEDGGEYNEQFF
TRBJ1-1	-	many	TRBV5-6	TGTGCCAGCGAATCCGGACGGGTTTACACTGAAGCTTTCTTT	CASESGRVYTEAFF
TRBJ1-5	-	many	TRBV2	TGTGCCAGCAGTGTATTGGGTTTTCAGCCCCAGCATTTT	CASSVLGFQPQHF
TRBJ2-6	-	medium-sized	TRBV4-3	TGCGCCAGCAGCCAAGATCTCTTAATTCGGGACTCCTTATTCTCTGGGGCCAACGTCCTGACTTTC	CASSQDLLIRDSLFSGANVLTF
TRBJ1-2	-	many	TRBV7-8	TGTGCCAGCAGCTCTTTCACCGGGGGTGGCTATGGCTACACCTTC	CASSSFTGGGYGYTF
TRBJ2-2	TRBD2	many	TRBV27	TGTGCCAGCAGCATAAGCACTAGCGGGACCTACGGCACCGGGGAGCTGTTTTTT	CASSISTSGTYGTGELFF
TRBJ2-5	-	-	TRBV24-1	TGTGCCACCTCCCGGGGCTCTCAAGAGACCCAGTACTTC	CATSRGSQETQYF
TRBJ2-3	-	many	TRBV7-9	TGTGCCAGCAGCTCCTACACAGATACGCAGTATTTT	CASSSYTDTQYF
TRBJ2-5	-	many	TRBV2	TGTGCCAGCAGTGACCGGACTACTAAGAGTGGGACCCAGTACTTC	CASSDRTTKSGTQYF
TRBJ2-7	TRBD1	many	TRBV23-1	TGCGCCAGCACACGAATCGGGACAGGGGGGTACGAGCAGTACTTC	CASTRIGTGGYEQYF
TRBJ2-2	-	many	TRBV18	TGTGCCAGCTCACCCCTCAGTAATGCCGGGGAGCTGTTTTTT	CASSPLSNAGELFF
TRBJ1-1	-	many	TRBV19	TGTGCCAGTAGACCCGACAGAACTGGAACTGAAGCTTTCTTT	CASRPDRTGTEAFF
TRBJ2-7	TRBD2	many	TRBV28	TGTGCCAGCAGTGCGACTAGCGGGGGGCTCTACGAGCAGTACTTC	CASSATSGGLYEQYF
TRBJ2-3	-	few	TRBV7-2	TGTGCCAGCAGCTTAACGACAGGACTAGGTCGCACAGATACGCAGTATTTT	CASSLTTGLGRTDTQYF